A single sample is the source of the 4 T cell receptor beta chains below, sequenced in a study of CD8 T cells in ankylosing spondylitis. TCRdb ran MiXCR on the 5' RACE reads and lists one entry per CDR3 protein. Of roughly 60,000 distinct CDR3 sequences listed, around 6.5% were seen once; the top ten hold approximately 5%. The sequencing sample was made of synovial fluid, either unsorted or a sorted T cell fraction (not recorded which). Source of these receptors: a male donor with ankylosing spondylitis.

There are many counts of this clonotype. V and J are TRBV5-1 and TRBJ2-1; TRBD1 matches 8 bases. Germline CDR1 is SGHRS and CDR2 is YFSETQ. V dropped 4 bases and J dropped 6; count of bases not matched to a gene: 9. The length of the CDR3 is 15 residues. The CDR3 spells CASSTTGEISNEQFF. The CDR3 DNA reads as TGCGCCAGCAGCACGACAGGGGAGATATCCAATGAGCAGTTCTTC.

In its sample, this clonotype was seen many times. V is TRBV5-6 and J is TRBJ2-3; no clear D. V was shortened by 1 base and J by 0 bases, with 6 bases between the two germline ends. The CDR3 spans 14 residues. Germline V gene data show CDR1 as SGHDT and CDR2 as YYEEEE. The chain's CDR3 is CASSLTASTDTQYF. The CDR3 DNA follows: TGTGCCAGCAGCTTGACAGCTAGCACAGATACGCAGTATTTT.

This clonotype has a count of ten or more. CDR3 sequence reads: CASSISGLDNEQFF. Here the CDR3 DNA reads TGCGCCAGCAGCATTAGCGGGTTGGACAATGAGCAGTTCTTC. This rearrangement joins TRBV5-1 to TRBJ2-1, with 7 bases matching TRBD2. Germline V CDR1 and CDR2: SGHRS, YFSETQ. This CDR3 comprises 14 residues. Trimming at V came to 4 bases and at J to 5 bases, leaving 6 bases not matched to a gene.

This rearrangement joins TRBV10-3 to TRBJ2-1; 9 bases align to TRBD2. CDR1 and CDR2 from the germline V gene are ENHRY and SYGVKD. The CDR3 contains 17 residues. The ends lost 6 bases at V and 4 bases at J; junction bases unmatched: 13. The CDR3 region has the DNA TGTGCCATCAGCGGCCTAGCGGGAACCTCAGGATACAATGAGCAGTTCTTC. It yields the protein CAISGLAGTSGYNEQFF.